This record concerns one TCR beta chain sequence. A much bigger clone sits one base away, suggesting this may be a read error. This CDR3 is missing its conserved last phenylalanine or tryptophan, likely due to a read error. The source of the sample is a study of molecular identifiers for immune sequencing clone quantification. Preparation of naive CD8 libraries involved 20,000 to 1,000,000 sorted cells and 10%, 30% or 50% RNA. V shed 0 bases and J 4 bases; nucleotides not matched to a gene: 7. The CDR3 consists of 16 residues. Per germline, CDR1 GTSNPN and CDR2 SVGIG (reference sequence). TCRdb fed the PCR reads into MiXCR, producing one record per CDR3 protein. Counted here are some 580,000 distinct CDR3 sequences, 25% occurring once; the ten biggest clones make up 0.6% to 0.9%.

This receptor was obtained from a human donor in good health. Some libraries in this study had Jurkat cell RNA spiked in. The chain uses TRBV30 and TRBJ2-3; TRBD2 matches at 10 bases. What was sequenced was naive CD8+ T cells from blood, with Jurkat cell RNA spiked in. Documented subset: FACS-sorted CD8+CD4-CCR7+CD45RA+ naive T cells. In DNA form, the CDR3 reads TGTGCCTGGAGTGTCTCAGCGGGGGGGTATCCAGATACGCAGTATTTA. It encodes CAWSVSAGGYPDTQYL.